This TCR beta chain was observed in a study of blood T cell repertoires in COVID-19. Study background: COVID-19 samples collected from the United States, Italy and Spain covered acute and convalescent phases. The analysed material was cDNA or gDNA that came from T cells, B-cell-depleted T cells, or PBMCs.

In the authors' workflow: Quantification of nucleated cells was approximated via reference gene primer amplification. Data came from immunoSEQ multiplex PCR; TCRdb stores just in-frame clones and leaves some out. D and trimming were read from the DNA, whereas the V and J calls and clone size are those reported in that table. The sample lists more than 150,000 clones, roughly 80% occurring once. V was pared by 7 bases and J by 1 base, with 13 bases between. Per the germline V gene, CDR1 is LNHDA and CDR2 is SQIVND (reference sequence). This CDR3 spans 14 amino acids. V and J are TRBV19 and TRBJ1-1; TRBD1 is a possible D gene (6 bases). This receptor was identified in a man aged 50 to 60 who had recovered from COVID-19. What was sequenced was peripheral blood. CDR3 nucleotides: TGTGCCAGTACCCCCTCCAGGGGGAACACTGAAGCTTTCTTT. It is translated as CASTPSRGNTEAFF.